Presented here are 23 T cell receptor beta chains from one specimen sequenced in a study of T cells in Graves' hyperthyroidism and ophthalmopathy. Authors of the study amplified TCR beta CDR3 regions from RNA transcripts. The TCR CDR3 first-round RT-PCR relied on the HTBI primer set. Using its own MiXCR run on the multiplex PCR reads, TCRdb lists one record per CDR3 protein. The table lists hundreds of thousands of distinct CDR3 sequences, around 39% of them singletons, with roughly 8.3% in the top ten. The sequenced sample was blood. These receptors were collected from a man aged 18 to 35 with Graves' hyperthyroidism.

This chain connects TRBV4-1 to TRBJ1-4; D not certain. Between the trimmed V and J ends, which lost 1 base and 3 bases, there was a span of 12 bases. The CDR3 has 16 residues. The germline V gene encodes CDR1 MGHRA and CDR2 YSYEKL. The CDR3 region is CASSQGLHHSNEKLFF. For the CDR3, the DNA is TGCGCCAGCAGCCAAGGGTTACACCACTCTAATGAAAAACTGTTTTTT.

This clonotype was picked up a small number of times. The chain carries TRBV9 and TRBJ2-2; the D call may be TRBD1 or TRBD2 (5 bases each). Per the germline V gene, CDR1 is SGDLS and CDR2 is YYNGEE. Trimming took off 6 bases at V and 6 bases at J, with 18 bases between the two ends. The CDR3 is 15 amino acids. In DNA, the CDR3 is TGTGCCAGCACCCCAGAGGGGCTAGCTGCCGGGGAGCTGTTTTTT. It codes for CASTPEGLAAGELFF.

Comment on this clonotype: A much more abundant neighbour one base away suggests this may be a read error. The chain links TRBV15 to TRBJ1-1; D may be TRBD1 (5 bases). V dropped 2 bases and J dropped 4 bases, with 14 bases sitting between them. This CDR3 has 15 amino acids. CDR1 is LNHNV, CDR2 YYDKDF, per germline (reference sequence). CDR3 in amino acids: CATSRYRQRATEAFF. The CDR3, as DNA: TGTGCCACCAGCAGATATAGACAGCGGGCCACTGAAGCTTTCTTT.

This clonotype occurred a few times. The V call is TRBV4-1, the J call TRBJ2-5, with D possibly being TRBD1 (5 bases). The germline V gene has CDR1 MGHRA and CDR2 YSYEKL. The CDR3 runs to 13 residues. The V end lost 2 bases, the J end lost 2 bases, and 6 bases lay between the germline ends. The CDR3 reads CASSQRQQETQYF. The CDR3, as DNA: TGCGCCAGCAGCCAACGACAGCAAGAGACCCAGTACTTC.

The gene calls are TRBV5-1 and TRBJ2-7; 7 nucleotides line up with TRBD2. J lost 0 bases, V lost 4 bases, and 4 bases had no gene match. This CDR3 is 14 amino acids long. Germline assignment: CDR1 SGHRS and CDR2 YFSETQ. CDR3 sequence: CASSRSGASYEQYF. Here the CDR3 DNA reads TGCGCCAGCAGCCGAAGCGGGGCCTCCTACGAGCAGTACTTC.

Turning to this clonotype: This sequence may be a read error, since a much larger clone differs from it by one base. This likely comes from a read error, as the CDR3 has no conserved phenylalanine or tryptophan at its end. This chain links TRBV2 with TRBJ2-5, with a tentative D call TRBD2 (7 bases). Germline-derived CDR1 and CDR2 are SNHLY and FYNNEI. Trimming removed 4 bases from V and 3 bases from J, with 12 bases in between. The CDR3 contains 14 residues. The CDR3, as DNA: TGTGCCAGCAGTGTGAGGGAGGGGGAAGAGACCCAGTACCTC. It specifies CASSVREGEETQYL.

CDR3 DNA: TGCGCCAGCAGCCAGACAGGGACAGCCTACGAGCAGTACTTC. Protein product: CASSQTGTAYEQYF. V and J are TRBV4-1 and TRBJ2-7; 7 bases are shared with TRBD1. CDR1 is MGHRA and CDR2 is YSYEKL in the germline V gene. V shed 3 bases and J 2 bases; nucleotides not matched to a gene: 4. The CDR3 is 14 residues long.

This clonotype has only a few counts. The CDR3 DNA is TGTGCCATCAGTGGTGGACAGGGGGCTCAGTACGAGCAGTACTTC. Translated: CAISGGQGAQYEQYF. The chain recombines TRBV10-3 with TRBJ2-7, with 11 nucleotides matching TRBD1. V shed 4 bases and J 4 bases; nucleotides not matched to a gene: 6. CDR3 length: 15 residues. Per the germline V gene, CDR1 is ENHRY and CDR2 is SYGVKD.

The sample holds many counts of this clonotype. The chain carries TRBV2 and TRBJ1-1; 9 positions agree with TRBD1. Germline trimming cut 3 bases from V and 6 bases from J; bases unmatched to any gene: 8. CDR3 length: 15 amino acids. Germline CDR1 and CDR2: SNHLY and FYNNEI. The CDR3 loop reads CASSDTSTGGAEAFF. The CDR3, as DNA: TGTGCCAGCAGTGATACCTCGACAGGGGGTGCTGAAGCTTTCTTT.

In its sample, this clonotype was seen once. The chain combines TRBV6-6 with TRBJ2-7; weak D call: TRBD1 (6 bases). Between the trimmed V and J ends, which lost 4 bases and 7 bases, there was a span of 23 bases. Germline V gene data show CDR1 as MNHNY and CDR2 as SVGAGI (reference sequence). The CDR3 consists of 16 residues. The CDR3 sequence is CASSFPERDNHEEQYF. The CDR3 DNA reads TGTGCCAGCAGTTTCCCGGAAAGGGACAACCACGAAGAGCAGTACTTC.

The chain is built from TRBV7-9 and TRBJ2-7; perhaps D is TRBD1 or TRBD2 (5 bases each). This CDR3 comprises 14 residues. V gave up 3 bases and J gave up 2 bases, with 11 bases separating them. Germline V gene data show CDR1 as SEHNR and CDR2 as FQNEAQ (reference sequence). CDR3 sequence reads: CASSLGDPAYEQYF. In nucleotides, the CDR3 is TGTGCCAGCAGCTTGGGGGACCCGGCCTACGAGCAGTACTTC.

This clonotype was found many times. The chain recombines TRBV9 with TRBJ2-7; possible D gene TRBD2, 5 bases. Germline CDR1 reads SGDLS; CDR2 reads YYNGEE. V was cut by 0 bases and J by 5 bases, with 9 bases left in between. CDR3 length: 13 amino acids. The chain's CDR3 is CASSVAPGNEQYF. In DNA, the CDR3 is TGTGCCAGCAGCGTAGCTCCGGGGAACGAGCAGTACTTC.

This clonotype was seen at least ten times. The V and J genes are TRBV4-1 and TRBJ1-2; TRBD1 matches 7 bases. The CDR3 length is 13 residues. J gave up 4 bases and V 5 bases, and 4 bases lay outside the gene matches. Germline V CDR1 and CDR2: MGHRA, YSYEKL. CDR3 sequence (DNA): TGCGCCAGCAGCGAAGGGACAGCCTATGGCTACACCTTC. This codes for CASSEGTAYGYTF.

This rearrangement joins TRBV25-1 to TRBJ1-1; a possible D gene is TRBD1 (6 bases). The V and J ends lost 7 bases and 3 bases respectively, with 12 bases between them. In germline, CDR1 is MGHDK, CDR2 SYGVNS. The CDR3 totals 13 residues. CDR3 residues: CASTVRGDTEAFF. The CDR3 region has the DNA TGTGCCAGCACGGTAAGGGGGGACACTGAAGCTTTCTTT.

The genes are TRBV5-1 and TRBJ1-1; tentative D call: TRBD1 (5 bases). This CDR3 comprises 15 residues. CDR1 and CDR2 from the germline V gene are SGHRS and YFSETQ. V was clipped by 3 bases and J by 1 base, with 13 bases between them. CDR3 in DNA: TGCGCCAGCAGCTCGCTTCTCGGACAGAACACTGAAGCTTTCTTT. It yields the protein CASSSLLGQNTEAFF. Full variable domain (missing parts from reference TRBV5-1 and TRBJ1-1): KAGVTQTPRYLIKTRGQQVTLSCSPISGHRSVSWYQQTPGQGLQFLFEYFSETQRNKGNFPGRFSGRQFSNSRSEMNVSTLELGDSALYLCASSSLLGQNTEAFFGQGTRLTVV.

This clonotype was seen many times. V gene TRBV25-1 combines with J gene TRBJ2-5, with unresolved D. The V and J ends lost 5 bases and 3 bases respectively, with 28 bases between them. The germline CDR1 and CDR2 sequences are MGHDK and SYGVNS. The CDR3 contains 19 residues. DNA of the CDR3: TGTGCCAGCAGTCATCAGACTGGTGGCGTTCCCCACACAAAAGAGACCCAGTACTTC. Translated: CASSHQTGGVPHTKETQYF.

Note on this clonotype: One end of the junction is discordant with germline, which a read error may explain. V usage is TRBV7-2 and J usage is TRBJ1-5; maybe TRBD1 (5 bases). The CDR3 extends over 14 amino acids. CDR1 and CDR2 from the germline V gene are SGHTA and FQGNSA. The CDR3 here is CASSQVPGTQLQHF. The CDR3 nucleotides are TGTGCCAGCAGCCAAGTCCCAGGGACCCAGCTCCAGCATTTT.

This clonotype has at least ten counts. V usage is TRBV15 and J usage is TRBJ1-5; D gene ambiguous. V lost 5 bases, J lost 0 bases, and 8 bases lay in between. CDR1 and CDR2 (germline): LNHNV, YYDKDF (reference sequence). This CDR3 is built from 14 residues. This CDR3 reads CATSQPNSNQPQHF. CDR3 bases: TGTGCCACCAGCCAACCTAATAGCAATCAGCCCCAGCATTTT.

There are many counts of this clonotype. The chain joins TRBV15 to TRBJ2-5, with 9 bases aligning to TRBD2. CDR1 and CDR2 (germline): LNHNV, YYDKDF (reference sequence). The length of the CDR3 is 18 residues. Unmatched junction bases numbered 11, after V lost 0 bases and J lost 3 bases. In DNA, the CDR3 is TGTGCCACCAGCAGAGATGGTGCGTTGGTAGCGGGGGAAGAGACCCAGTACTTC. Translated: CATSRDGALVAGEETQYF. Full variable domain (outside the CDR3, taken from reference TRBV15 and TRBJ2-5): DAMVIQNPRYQVTQFGKPVTLSCSQTLNHNVMYWYQQKSSQAPKLLFHYYDKDFNNEADTPDNFQSRRPNTSFCFLDIRSPGLGDTAMYLCATSRDGALVAGEETQYFGPGTRLLVL.

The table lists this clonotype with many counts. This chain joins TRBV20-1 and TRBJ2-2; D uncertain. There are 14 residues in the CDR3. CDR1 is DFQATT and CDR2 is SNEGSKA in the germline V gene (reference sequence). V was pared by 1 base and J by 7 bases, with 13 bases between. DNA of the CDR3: TGCAGTGCTAGAGTGCCGAGCCTTGGCGGGGAGCTGTTTTTT. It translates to CSARVPSLGGELFF.

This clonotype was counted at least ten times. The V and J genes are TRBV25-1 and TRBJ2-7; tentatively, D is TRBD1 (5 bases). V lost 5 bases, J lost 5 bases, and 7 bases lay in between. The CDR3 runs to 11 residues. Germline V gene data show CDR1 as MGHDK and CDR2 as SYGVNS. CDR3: CASSKGNEQYF. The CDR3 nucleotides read TGTGCCAGCAGTAAGGGGAACGAGCAGTACTTC.

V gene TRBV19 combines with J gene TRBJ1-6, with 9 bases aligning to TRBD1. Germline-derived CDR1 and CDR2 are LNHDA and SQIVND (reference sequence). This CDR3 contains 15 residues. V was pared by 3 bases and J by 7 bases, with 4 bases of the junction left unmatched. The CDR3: CASSIGDRENSPLHF. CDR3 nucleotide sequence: TGTGCCAGTAGTATTGGGGACAGGGAAAATTCACCCCTCCACTTT. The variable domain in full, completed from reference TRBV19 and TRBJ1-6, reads DGGITQSPKYLFRKEGQNVTLSCEQNLNHDAMYWYRQDPGQGLRLIYYSQIVNDFQKGDIAEGYSVSREKKESFPLTVTSAQKNPTAFYLCASSIGDRENSPLHFGNGTRLTVT.

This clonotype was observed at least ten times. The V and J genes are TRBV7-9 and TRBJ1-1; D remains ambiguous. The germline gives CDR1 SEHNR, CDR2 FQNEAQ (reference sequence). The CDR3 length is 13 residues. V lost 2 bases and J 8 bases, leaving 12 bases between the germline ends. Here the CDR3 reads CASSLSSRAEAFF. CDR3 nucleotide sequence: TGTGCCAGCAGCTTAAGTTCTCGCGCGGAAGCTTTCTTT.